What follows is one TCR beta chain and its context. Method: immunoSEQ multiplex PCR; TCRdb's copy keeps in-frame clones and lacks some. The repertoire includes hundreds of thousands of clones, just over 90% of them detected once, and roughly 3.9% sits in the top ten. This record belongs to a study of Ad26.COV2.S vaccination and SARS-CoV-2 variants. The receptor was isolated from a human donor who had recovered from COVID-19. The input for sequencing was peripheral blood, taken after recovery from COVID-19.

CDR3 amino acids: CASSFGQVGTYNEQFF. CDR3 DNA: TGTGCCAGCAGCTTCGGTCAGGTCGGCACCTACAATGAGCAGTTCTTC. The genes are TRBV9 and TRBJ2-1, with D uncertain. The V gene lost 4 bases and the J gene lost 2 bases, with 16 bases spanning the gap. This CDR3 has 16 residues. Germline CDR1 reads SGDLS; CDR2 reads YYNGEE.